The 3 T cell receptor beta chains below were found in one sample sequenced in a study of human T cells and chemical hapten exposure. In TCRdb, the RACE reads were re-called with MiXCR into one record per CDR3 protein. The sample lists 190,000 or so distinct CDR3 sequences; nearly 30% were seen once. Noted time point: pre-sensitization, week 0. Documented treatment: therapeutic diphenylcyclopropenone sensitization with weekly scalp DPC. The sample consisted of whole blood, taken in connection with sensitization to the hapten diphenylcyclopropenone (DPC). These receptors all stem from a woman in her thirties with alopecia areata. Some clones in this sample may be carry-over from other donors' samples.

This clonotype was picked up a small number of times. The chain couples TRBV29-1 to TRBJ2-1, with 9 positions matching TRBD2. Trimming removed 5 bases from V and 0 bases from J; junction bases left unmatched: 5. The CDR3 extends over 15 amino acids. CDR1 is SQVTM, CDR2 ANQGSEA, per germline. The DNA of the CDR3 is TGCAGCGTTTCTACGACTAGCGGCTCCTACAATGAGCAGTTCTTC. Its protein product is CSVSTTSGSYNEQFF.

The V and J genes are TRBV29-1 and TRBJ1-3; TRBD1 matches 8 bases. Germline values: CDR1 SQVTM, CDR2 ANQGSEA. V gave up 4 bases and J gave up 1 base; unmatched junction bases: 9. The CDR3 sequence is 16 residues long. This CDR3 is CSVGAAGGASGNTIYF. In DNA, the CDR3 is TGCAGCGTTGGGGCTGCAGGGGGCGCGTCTGGAAACACCATATATTTT.

This clonotype has more than one count but fewer than ten. The genes are TRBV6-2 or TRBV6-3 and TRBJ1-1; possibly TRBD1 for D (6 bases). The V gene lost 5 bases and the J gene lost 0 bases, with 10 bases spanning the gap. The CDR3 length is 14 residues. Germline V CDR1 and CDR2: MNHEY, SVGEGT. CDR3 sequence reads: CASSATGLNTEAFF. Written as DNA, the CDR3 is TGTGCCAGCAGTGCAACAGGGTTGAACACTGAAGCTTTCTTT.